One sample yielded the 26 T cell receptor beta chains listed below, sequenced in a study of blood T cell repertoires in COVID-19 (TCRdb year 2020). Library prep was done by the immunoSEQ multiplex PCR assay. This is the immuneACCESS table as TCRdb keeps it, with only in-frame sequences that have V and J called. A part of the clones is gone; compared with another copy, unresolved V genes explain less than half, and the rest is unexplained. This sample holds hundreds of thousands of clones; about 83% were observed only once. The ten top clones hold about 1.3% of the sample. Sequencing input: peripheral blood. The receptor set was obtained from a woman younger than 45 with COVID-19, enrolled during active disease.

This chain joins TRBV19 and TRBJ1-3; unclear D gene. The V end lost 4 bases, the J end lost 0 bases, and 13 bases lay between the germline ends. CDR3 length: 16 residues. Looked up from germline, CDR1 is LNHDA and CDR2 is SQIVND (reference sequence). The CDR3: CASSTSSDFSGNTIYF. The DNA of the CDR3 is TGTGCCAGTAGTACTTCGTCGGACTTCTCTGGAAACACCATATATTTT.

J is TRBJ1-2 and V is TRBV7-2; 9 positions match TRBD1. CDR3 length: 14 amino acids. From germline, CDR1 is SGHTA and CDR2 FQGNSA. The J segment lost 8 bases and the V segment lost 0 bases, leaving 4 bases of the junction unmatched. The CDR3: CASSLATGGGGYTF. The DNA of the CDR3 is TGTGCCAGCAGCTTAGCCACAGGGGGCGGCGGCTACACCTTC.

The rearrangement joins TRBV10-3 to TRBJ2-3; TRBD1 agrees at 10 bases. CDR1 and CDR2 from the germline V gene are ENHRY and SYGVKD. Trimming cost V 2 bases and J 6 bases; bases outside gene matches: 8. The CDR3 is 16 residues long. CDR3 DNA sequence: TGTGCCATCAGTGAGAGACAGGGGGCCGCCTTTGATACGCAGTATTTT. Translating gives CAISERQGAAFDTQYF.

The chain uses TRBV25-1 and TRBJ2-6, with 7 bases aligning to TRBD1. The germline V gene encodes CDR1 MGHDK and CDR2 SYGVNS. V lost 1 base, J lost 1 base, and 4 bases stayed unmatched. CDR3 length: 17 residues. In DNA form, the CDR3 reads TGTGCCAGCAGTGAATTCGCCAGGGGGTCTGGGGCCAACGTCCTGACTTTC. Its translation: CASSEFARGSGANVLTF.

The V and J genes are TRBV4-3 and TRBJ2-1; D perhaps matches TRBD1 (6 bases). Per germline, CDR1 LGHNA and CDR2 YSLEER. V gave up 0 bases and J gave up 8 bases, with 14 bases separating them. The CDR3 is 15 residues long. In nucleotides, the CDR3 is TGCGCCAGCAGCCAAGAACTCCACAGGGCCCATGAGCAGTTCTTC. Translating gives CASSQELHRAHEQFF.

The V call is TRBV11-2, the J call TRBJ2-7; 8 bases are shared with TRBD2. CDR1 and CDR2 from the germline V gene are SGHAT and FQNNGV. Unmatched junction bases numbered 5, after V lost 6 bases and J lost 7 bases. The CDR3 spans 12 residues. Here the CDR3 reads CASSRLAREQYF. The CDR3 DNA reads TGTGCCAGCAGTCGACTAGCGCGGGAGCAGTACTTC.

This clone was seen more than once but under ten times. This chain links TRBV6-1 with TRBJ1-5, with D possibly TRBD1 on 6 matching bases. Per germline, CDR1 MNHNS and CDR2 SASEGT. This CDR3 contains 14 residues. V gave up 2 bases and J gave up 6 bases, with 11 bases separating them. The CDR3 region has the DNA TGTGCCAGCAGTGAAAGGGGGTTCGGTCAGCCCCAGCATTTT. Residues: CASSERGFGQPQHF.

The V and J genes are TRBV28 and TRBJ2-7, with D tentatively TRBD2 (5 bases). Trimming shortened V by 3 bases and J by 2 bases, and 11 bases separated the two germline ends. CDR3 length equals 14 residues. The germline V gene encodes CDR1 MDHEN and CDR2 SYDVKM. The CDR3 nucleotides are TGTGCCAGCAGTTTGGACTTCGCCCCCTACGAGCAGTACTTC. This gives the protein CASSLDFAPYEQYF.

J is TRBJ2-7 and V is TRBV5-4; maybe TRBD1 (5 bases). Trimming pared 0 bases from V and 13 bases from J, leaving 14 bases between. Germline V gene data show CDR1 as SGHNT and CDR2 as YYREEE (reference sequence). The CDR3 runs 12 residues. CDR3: CASSLATAHQYF. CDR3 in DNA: TGTGCCAGCAGCTTGGCGACAGCCCATCAATACTTC.

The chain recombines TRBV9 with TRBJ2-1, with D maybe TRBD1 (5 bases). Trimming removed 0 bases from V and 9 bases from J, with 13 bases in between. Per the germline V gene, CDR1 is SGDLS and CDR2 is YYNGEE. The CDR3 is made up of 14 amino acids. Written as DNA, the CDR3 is TGTGCCAGCAGCGTAGTGTCAGGGTTTACTGAGCAGTTCTTC. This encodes CASSVVSGFTEQFF.

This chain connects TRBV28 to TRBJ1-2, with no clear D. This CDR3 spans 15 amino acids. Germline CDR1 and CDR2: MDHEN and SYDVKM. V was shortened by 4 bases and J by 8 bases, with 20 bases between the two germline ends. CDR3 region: CASSSPLGGLEGYTF. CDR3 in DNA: TGTGCCAGCAGTTCGCCCCTAGGAGGGCTGGAGGGCTACACCTTC.

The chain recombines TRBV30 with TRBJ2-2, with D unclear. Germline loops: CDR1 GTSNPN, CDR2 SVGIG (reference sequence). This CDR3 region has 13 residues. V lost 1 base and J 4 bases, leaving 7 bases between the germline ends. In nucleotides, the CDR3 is TGTGCCTGGAGTGACCAGTCCACCGGGGAGCTGTTTTTT. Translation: CAWSDQSTGELFF.

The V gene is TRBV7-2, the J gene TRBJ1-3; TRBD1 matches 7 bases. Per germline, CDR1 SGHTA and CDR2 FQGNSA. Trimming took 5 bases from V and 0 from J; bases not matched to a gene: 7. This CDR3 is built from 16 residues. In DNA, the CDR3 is TGTGCCAGCAGCAGGGGGCCCTCAGCCTCTGGAAACACCATATATTTT. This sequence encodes CASSRGPSASGNTIYF.

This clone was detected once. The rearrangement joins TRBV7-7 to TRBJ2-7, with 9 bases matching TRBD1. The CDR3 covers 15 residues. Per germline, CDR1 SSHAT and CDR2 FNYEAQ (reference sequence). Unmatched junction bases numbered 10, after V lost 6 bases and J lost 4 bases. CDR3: CASSRGRDRDYEQYF. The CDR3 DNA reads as TGTGCCAGCAGTAGGGGACGGGACAGGGATTACGAGCAGTACTTC.

CDR3 amino acids: CASSQEAERGAQYF. The CDR3 DNA reads TGTGCCAGCAGCCAAGAGGCGGAACGTGGAGCGCAGTATTTT. The V gene is TRBV3-1 (or the pseudogene TRBV3-2), the J gene TRBJ2-3; D is ambiguous. V was shortened by 0 bases and J by 10 bases, with 14 bases between the two germline ends. The CDR3 covers 14 residues. CDR1 is LGHDT and CDR2 is YNNKEL in the germline V gene (reference sequence).

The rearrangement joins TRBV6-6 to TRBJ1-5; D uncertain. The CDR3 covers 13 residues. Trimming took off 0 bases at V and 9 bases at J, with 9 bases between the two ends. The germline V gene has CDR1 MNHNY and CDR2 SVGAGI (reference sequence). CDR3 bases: TGTGCCAGCAGTTACTCGAGGGAGCTGCCCCAGCATTTT. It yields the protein CASSYSRELPQHF.

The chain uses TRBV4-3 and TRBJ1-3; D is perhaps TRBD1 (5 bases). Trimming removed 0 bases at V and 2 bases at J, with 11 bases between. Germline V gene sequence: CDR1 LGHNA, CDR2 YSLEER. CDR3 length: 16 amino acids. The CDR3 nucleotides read TGCGCCAGCAGCCAAGATCTCCGGGGGACTGGAAACACCATATATTTT. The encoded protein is CASSQDLRGTGNTIYF.

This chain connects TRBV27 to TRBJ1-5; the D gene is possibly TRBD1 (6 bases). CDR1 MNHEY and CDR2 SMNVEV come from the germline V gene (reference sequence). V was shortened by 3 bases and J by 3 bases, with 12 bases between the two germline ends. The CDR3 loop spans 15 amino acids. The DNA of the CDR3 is TGTGCCAGCAGTTTTGGCAGGGGCTCCAATCAGCCCCAGCATTTT. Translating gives CASSFGRGSNQPQHF.

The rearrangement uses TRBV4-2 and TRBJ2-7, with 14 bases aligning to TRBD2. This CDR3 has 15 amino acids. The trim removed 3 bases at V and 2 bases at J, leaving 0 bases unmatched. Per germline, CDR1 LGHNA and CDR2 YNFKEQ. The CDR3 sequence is CASSQGLAGAYEQYF. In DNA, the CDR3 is TGTGCCAGCAGCCAGGGACTAGCGGGAGCCTACGAGCAGTACTTC.

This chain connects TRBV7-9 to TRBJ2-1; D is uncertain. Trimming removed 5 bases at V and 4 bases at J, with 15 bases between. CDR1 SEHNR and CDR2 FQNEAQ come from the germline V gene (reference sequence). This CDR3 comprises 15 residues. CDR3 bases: TGTGCCAGCAGCCCATCAGAGGCGTCTTACAATGAGCAGTTCTTC. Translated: CASSPSEASYNEQFF. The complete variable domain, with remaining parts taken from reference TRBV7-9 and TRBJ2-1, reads DTGVSQNPRHKITKRGQNVTFRCDPISEHNRLYWYRQTLGQGPEFLTYFQNEAQLEKSRLLSDRFSAERPKGSFSTLEIQRTEQGDSAMYLCASSPSEASYNEQFFGPGTRLTVL.

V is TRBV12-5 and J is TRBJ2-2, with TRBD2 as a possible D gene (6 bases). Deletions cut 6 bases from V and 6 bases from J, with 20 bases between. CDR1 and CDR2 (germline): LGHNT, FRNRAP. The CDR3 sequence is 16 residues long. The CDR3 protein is CASGSGLFGGAGELFF. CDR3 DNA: TGTGCTAGTGGATCCGGACTGTTCGGAGGGGCCGGGGAGCTGTTTTTT.

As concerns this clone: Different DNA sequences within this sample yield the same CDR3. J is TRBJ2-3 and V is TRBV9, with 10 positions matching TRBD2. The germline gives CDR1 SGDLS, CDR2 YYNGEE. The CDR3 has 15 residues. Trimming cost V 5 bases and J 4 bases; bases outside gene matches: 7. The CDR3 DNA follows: TGTGCCAGCAGTTCTAGCGGGAGAGGGGCAGATACGCAGTATTTT. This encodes CASSSSGRGADTQYF.

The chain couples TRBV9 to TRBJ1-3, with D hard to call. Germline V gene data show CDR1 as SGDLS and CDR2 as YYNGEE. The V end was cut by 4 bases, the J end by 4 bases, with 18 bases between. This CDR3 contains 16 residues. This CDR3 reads CASSPRRGLEGNTIYF. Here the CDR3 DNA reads TGTGCCAGCAGCCCCCGTCGGGGTTTGGAGGGAAACACCATATATTTT.

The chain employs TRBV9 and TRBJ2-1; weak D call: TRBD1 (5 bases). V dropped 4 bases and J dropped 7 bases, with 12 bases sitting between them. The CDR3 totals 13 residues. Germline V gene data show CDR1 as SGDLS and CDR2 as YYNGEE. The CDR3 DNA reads TGTGCCAGCAGCCCGGCAGGGAAGAATGAGCAGTTCTTC. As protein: CASSPAGKNEQFF.

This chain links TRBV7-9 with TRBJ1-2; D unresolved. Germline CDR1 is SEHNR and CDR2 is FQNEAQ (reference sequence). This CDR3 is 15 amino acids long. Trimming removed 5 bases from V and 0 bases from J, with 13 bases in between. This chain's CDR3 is CASSLPIPANYGYTF. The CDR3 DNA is TGTGCCAGCAGCCTCCCCATCCCAGCTAACTATGGCTACACCTTC.

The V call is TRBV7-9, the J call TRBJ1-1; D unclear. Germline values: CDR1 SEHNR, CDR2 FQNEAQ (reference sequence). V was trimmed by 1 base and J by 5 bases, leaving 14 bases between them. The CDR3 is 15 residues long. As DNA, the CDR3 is TGTGCCAGCAGCTTAGGAGTCTCGGAGCGGACTGAAGCTTTCTTT. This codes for CASSLGVSERTEAFF.